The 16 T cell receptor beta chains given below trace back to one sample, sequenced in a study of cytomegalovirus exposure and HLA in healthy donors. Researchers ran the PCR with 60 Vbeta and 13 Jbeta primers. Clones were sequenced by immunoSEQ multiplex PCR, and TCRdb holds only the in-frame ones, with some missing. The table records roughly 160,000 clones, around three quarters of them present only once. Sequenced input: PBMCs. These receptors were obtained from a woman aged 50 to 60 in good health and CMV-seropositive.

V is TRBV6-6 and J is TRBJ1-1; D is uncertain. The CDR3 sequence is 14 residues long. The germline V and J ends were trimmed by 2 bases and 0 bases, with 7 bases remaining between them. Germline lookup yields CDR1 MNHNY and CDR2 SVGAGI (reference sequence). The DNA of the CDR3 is TGTGCCAGCAGTTACGAGAGAATGAACACTGAAGCTTTCTTT. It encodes CASSYERMNTEAFF.

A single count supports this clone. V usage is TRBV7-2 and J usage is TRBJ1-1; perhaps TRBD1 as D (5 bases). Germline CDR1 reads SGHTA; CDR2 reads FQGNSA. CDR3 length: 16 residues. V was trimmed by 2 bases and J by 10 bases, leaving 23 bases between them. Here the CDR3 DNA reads TGTGCCAGCAGCTTAATAAGCCCATTGGGCCTCGGGGGAGCTTTCTTT. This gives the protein CASSLISPLGLGGAFF.

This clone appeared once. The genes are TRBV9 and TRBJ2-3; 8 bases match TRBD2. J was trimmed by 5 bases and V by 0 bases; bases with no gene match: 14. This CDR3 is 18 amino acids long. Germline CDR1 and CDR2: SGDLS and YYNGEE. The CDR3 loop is CASSVAPNGGAFGDTQYF. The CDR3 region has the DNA TGTGCCAGCAGCGTAGCCCCTAACGGGGGGGCCTTTGGAGATACGCAGTATTTT.

The CDR3 spells CASSLTLSSYEQYF. The CDR3 DNA sequence: TGCGCCAGCAGCTTGACCCTCAGCTCCTACGAGCAGTACTTC. The J gene is TRBJ2-7, the V gene TRBV5-1; D is unresolved. The CDR3 has 14 residues. The V and J ends lost 1 base and 0 bases respectively, with 8 bases between them. In germline, CDR1 is SGHRS, CDR2 YFSETQ. Full variable domain (rest looked up from reference TRBV5-1 and TRBJ2-7): KAGVTQTPRYLIKTRGQQVTLSCSPISGHRSVSWYQQTPGQGLQFLFEYFSETQRNKGNFPGRFSGRQFSNSRSEMNVSTLELGDSALYLCASSLTLSSYEQYFGPGTRLTVT.

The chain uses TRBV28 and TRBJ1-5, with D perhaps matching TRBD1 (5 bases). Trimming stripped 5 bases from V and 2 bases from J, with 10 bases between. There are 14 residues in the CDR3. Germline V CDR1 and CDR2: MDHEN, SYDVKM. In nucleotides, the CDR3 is TGTGCCAGCAGTCAGGGTCCGGGCAATCAGCCCCAGCATTTT. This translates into CASSQGPGNQPQHF.

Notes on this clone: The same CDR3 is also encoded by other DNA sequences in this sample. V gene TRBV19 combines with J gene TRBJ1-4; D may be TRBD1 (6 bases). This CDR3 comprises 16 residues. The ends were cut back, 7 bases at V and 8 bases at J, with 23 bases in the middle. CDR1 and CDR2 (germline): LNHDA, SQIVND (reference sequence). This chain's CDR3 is CASMSRRQGRGEKLFF. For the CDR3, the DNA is TGTGCCAGTATGAGCAGAAGGCAGGGGAGGGGAGAAAAACTGTTTTTT.

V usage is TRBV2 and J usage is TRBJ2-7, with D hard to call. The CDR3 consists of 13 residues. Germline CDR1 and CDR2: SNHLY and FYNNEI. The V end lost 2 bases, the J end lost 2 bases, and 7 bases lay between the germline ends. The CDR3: CASSEQMTYEQYF. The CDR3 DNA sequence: TGTGCCAGCAGTGAACAGATGACCTACGAGCAGTACTTC.

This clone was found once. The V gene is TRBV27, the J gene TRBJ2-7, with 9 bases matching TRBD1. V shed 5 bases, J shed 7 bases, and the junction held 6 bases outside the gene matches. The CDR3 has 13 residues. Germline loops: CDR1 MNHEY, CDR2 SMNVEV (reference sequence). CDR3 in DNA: TGTGCCAGCAGTAGGGGACAGGGAAGGGAGCAGTACTTC. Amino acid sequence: CASSRGQGREQYF.

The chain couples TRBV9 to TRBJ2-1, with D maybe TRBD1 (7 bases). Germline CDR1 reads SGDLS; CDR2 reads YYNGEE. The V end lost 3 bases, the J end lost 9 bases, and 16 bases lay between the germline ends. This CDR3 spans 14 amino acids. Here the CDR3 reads CASSAEGAGREQFF. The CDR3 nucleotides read TGTGCCAGCAGCGCGGAGGGGGCGGGCCGTGAGCAGTTCTTC.

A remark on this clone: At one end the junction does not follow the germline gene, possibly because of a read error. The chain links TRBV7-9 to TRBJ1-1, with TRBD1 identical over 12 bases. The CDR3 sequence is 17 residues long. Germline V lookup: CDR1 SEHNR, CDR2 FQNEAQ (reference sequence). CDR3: CSSSFTPGQGANTEAFF. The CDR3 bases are TGTTCCAGCAGCTTTACTCCGGGACAGGGGGCGAACACTGAAGCTTTCTTT. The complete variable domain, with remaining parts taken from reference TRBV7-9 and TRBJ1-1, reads DTGVSQNPRHKITKRGQNVTFRCDPISEHNRLYWYRQTLGQGPEFLTYFQNEAQLEKSRLLSDRFSAERPKGSFSTLEIQRTEQGDSAMYLCSSSFTPGQGANTEAFFGQGTRLTVV.

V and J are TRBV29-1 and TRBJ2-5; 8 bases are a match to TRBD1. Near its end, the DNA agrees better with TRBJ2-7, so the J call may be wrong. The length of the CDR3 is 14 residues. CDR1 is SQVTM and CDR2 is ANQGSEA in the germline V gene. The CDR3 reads CSAEIGQGLYEQYF. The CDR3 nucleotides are TGCAGCGCGGAGATCGGACAGGGCCTCTACGAGCAGTACTTC.

The DNA of the CDR3 is TGTGCCAGGGAAGTGGAGGGAAACTACTATGGCTACACCTTC. Amino acid sequence: CAREVEGNYYGYTF. The chain has TRBV7-2 and TRBJ1-2; D not resolved. V was trimmed by 9 bases and J by 3 bases, leaving 17 bases between them. There are 14 residues in the CDR3. The germline gives CDR1 SGHTA, CDR2 FQGNSA.

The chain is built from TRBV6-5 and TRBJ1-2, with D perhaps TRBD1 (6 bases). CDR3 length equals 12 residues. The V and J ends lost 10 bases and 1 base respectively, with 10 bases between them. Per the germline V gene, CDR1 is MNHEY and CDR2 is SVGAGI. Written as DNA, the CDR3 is TGTGCCACCAGACAGGTTAACTATGGCTACACCTTC. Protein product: CATRQVNYGYTF.

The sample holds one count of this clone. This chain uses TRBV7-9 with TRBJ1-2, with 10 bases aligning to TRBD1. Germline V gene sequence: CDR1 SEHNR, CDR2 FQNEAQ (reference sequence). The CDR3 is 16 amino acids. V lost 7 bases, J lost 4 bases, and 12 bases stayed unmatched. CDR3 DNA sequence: TGTGCCAGCACCGAAAAGACAGGGGGCGATGTCTATGGCTACACCTTC. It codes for CASTEKTGGDVYGYTF.

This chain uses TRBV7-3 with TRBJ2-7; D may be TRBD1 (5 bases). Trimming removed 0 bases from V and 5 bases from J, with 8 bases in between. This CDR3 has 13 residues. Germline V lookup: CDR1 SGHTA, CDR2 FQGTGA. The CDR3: CASSLTFRDEQYF. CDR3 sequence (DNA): TGTGCCAGCAGCTTAACGTTCAGGGACGAGCAGTACTTC.

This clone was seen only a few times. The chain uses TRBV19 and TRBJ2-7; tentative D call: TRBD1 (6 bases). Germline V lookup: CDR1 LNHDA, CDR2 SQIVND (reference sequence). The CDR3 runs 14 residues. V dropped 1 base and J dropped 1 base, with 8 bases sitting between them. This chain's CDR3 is CASSIATGSYEQYF. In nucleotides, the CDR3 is TGTGCCAGTAGTATAGCGACAGGTTCCTACGAGCAGTACTTC.